These 18 T cell receptor beta chains originate from one sample sequenced in a study of neurological immune-mediated disorders. Via MiXCR, TCRdb re-called the 5' RACE reads, giving one row per CDR3 protein. This table has over 55,000 distinct CDR3 sequences, approximately 12% appearing once. Indicated time point: longitudinal time-point 1 (baseline). Sequencing input: PBMCs. These receptors all come from a male donor with HTLV-1-associated myelopathy (HAM/TSP).

The chain is built from TRBV3-1 and TRBJ1-1; 11 bases map to TRBD1. This CDR3 spans 15 amino acids. The J segment lost 7 bases and the V segment lost 5 bases, leaving 9 bases of the junction unmatched. Germline V CDR1 and CDR2: LGHDT, YNNKEL (reference sequence). The CDR3 coding sequence is TGTGCCAGCAGCGCCCGGACAGGGGGCGGGCATGAAGCTTTCTTT. Encoded protein: CASSARTGGGHEAFF.

The sample holds many counts of this clonotype. The rearrangement uses TRBV28 and TRBJ1-1; 8 bases match TRBD1. After removal of 7 bases from V and 1 base from J, the junction contained 5 bases not matched to a gene. The CDR3 runs to 14 residues. Per germline, CDR1 MDHEN and CDR2 SYDVKM. CDR3: CASTRQGPNTEAFF. The DNA of the CDR3 is TGTGCCAGCACTAGACAGGGGCCGAACACTGAAGCTTTCTTT.

This clonotype is medium-sized by share. V is TRBV28 and J is TRBJ2-5; the D is unclear. Germline values: CDR1 MDHEN, CDR2 SYDVKM. V lost 3 bases to trimming and J lost 5 bases, with 4 bases between them. This CDR3 has 11 amino acids. This CDR3 is CASSFLETQYF. For the CDR3, the DNA is TGTGCCAGCAGTTTTCTGGAGACCCAGTACTTC.

The chain couples TRBV20-1 to TRBJ2-7; 7 positions match TRBD1. The CDR3 has 13 residues. Trimming cost V 6 bases and J 3 bases; bases outside gene matches: 8. CDR1 is DFQATT, CDR2 SNEGSKA, per germline (reference sequence). CDR3 sequence: CSASDRDVYEQYF. CDR3 nucleotides: TGCAGTGCATCCGACAGGGATGTCTACGAGCAGTACTTC.

This clonotype was counted ten times or more. V gene TRBV29-1 combines with J gene TRBJ1-1; D not resolved. Between the trimmed V and J ends, which lost 7 bases and 1 base, there was a span of 10 bases. Germline CDR1 is SQVTM and CDR2 is ANQGSEA. The CDR3 is 12 residues long. CDR3 DNA: TGCAGCGGGCTGAAGACGAACACTGAAGCTTTCTTT. Protein sequence: CSGLKTNTEAFF.

The rearrangement uses TRBV5-1 and TRBJ2-5; no clear D. The CDR3 covers 13 residues. V gave up 7 bases and J gave up 5 bases, with 15 bases separating them. Germline V gives CDR1 SGHRS, CDR2 YFSETQ. This CDR3 reads CASCTASLETQYF. The CDR3 coding sequence is TGCGCCAGCTGCACCGCCTCCTTGGAGACCCAGTACTTC. The full variable domain, its missing parts supplied by reference TRBV5-1 and TRBJ2-5, is KAGVTQTPRYLIKTRGQQVTLSCSPISGHRSVSWYQQTPGQGLQFLFEYFSETQRNKGNFPGRFSGRQFSNSRSEMNVSTLELGDSALYLCASCTASLETQYFGPGTRLLVL.

This clonotype showed up many times. This chain uses TRBV12-3 or TRBV12-4 with TRBJ2-5; D might be TRBD1 (5 bases). The CDR3 totals 14 residues. The V gene lost 0 bases and the J gene lost 5 bases, with 10 bases spanning the gap. DNA for the CDR3: TGTGCCAGCAGTTTAGCGTGGGGCAGGGAGACCCAGTACTTC. Protein product: CASSLAWGRETQYF.

Many counts were recorded for this clonotype. The chain recombines TRBV7-6 with TRBJ2-3, with D possibly matching TRBD2 (6 bases). This CDR3 is built from 19 residues. Trimming took off 3 bases at V and 4 bases at J, with 26 bases between the two ends. Germline V gene data show CDR1 as SGHVS and CDR2 as FNYEAQ. The chain's CDR3 is CASSFRRMGGTSWPDTQYF. The CDR3 DNA follows: TGTGCCAGCAGCTTCCGGAGGATGGGGGGAACCTCCTGGCCAGATACGCAGTATTTT.

This clonotype has ten or more counts. J is TRBJ2-3 and V is TRBV5-1, with 8 bases that match TRBD1. CDR3 length equals 15 residues. After removal of 3 bases from V and 3 bases from J, the junction contained 6 bases not matched to a gene. Germline CDR1 SGHRS, CDR2 YFSETQ. The CDR3 spells CASSSPGQVTDTQYF. CDR3 in DNA: TGCGCCAGCAGCTCCCCGGGACAGGTTACAGATACGCAGTATTTT.

This clonotype was counted ten times or more. The rearrangement uses TRBV5-5 and TRBJ2-2, with TRBD1 matching 9 bases. The CDR3 is 14 residues long. After removal of 6 bases from V and 5 bases from J, the junction contained 5 bases not matched to a gene. CDR1 is SGHKS and CDR2 is YYEKEE in the germline V gene (reference sequence). In DNA, the CDR3 is TGTGCCAGCATTACAGGGGGCGGGACCGGGGAGCTGTTTTTT. Its protein is CASITGGGTGELFF.

This clonotype has a single count. One end of the junction varies from germline; a read error may be responsible. V usage is TRBV3-1 and J usage is TRBJ1-3; D call uncertain. CDR3 length: 16 residues. Per germline, CDR1 LGHDT and CDR2 YNNKEL (reference sequence). Here the CDR3 DNA reads TGTGCCAGCATCCAATGGTGGCGCGGCTCTGGAAACACCATATATTTT. Protein sequence: CASIQWWRGSGNTIYF.

A word on this clonotype: It may be a read error: a sequence one base away is much more abundant. The chain recombines TRBV28 with TRBJ1-2; D gene uncertain. Germline lookup yields CDR1 MDHEN and CDR2 SYDVKM. The CDR3 length is 11 residues. CDR3 nucleotide sequence: TGTACCAGCAGTTTGGGCTATGGCTACACCTTC. Its protein is CTSSLGYGYTF.

This clonotype was seen ten or more times. The chain is built from TRBV6-1 and TRBJ1-2; weak D call: TRBD1 (6 bases). The CDR3 loop spans 15 amino acids. The V gene lost 1 base and the J gene lost 5 bases, with 14 bases spanning the gap. From germline, CDR1 is MNHNS and CDR2 SASEGT. The chain's CDR3 is CASSEEDRPTYGYTF. The CDR3 nucleotides read TGTGCCAGCAGTGAAGAGGACAGACCCACTTATGGCTACACCTTC.

This clonotype was detected many times. The rearrangement uses TRBV20-1 and TRBJ2-5; possible D gene TRBD1, 6 bases. CDR1 and CDR2 (germline): DFQATT, SNEGSKA (reference sequence). Between the trimmed V and J ends, which lost 3 bases and 4 bases, there was a span of 12 bases. The CDR3 has 13 amino acids. CDR3 coding DNA: TGCAGTGCTAGTTCTCTGACAGGAGAGACCCAGTACTTC. This encodes CSASSLTGETQYF.

At least ten counts were recorded for this clonotype. The chain carries TRBV6-1 and TRBJ2-3; a possible D gene is TRBD2 (6 bases). The V gene lost 8 bases and the J gene lost 0 bases, with 12 bases spanning the gap. CDR3 length: 14 amino acids. Germline V gene sequence: CDR1 MNHNS, CDR2 SASEGT. CDR3 sequence reads: CASSRDGSTDTQYF. In DNA, the CDR3 is TGTGCCAGCTCGCGGGACGGCAGCACAGATACGCAGTATTTT.

There are many counts of this clonotype. This rearrangement joins TRBV7-2 to TRBJ1-1; 9 bases are a match to TRBD1. V shed 2 bases and J 11 bases; nucleotides not matched to a gene: 9. Germline V gives CDR1 SGHTA, CDR2 FQGNSA. CDR3 length: 14 amino acids. This CDR3 reads CASSLTRDRALAFF. In DNA, the CDR3 is TGTGCCAGCAGCTTAACCCGGGACAGGGCTCTCGCTTTCTTT.

There are many counts of this clonotype. CDR3 protein: CAISERLGQGETDGETQYF. The CDR3 nucleotides read TGTGCCATCAGTGAGCGTTTGGGACAGGGCGAAACGGACGGAGAGACCCAGTACTTC. The chain is built from TRBV10-3 and TRBJ2-5, with TRBD1 matching over 9 bases. Germline CDR1 and CDR2: ENHRY and SYGVKD. This CDR3 is built from 19 residues. Trimming removed 2 bases from V and 4 bases from J; junction bases left unmatched: 17.

This clonotype was counted at least ten times. The chain is built from TRBV28 and TRBJ1-1; 9 nucleotides agree with TRBD1. The CDR3 runs 16 residues. After removal of 5 bases from V and 6 bases from J, the junction contained 13 bases not matched to a gene. CDR1 is MDHEN and CDR2 is SYDVKM in the germline V gene. This CDR3 reads CASSPGDRGYNAEAFF. As DNA, the CDR3 is TGTGCCAGCAGTCCAGGAGACAGGGGGTACAACGCTGAAGCTTTCTTT.